This record concerns one TCR beta chain sequence. There is no known antigen for this receptor. No base quality information exists; no much larger clone differs at one position. The library came from multiplex PCR. The sequencing machine was an Illumina HiSeq 4000. TCR beta libraries were built with iRepertoire HTBI primers and Arm-PCR amplification of CDR3 regions. Before sequencing, the PCR products went through gel purification. The published analysis was carried out like this. Gene usage analysis of CDR3 amino acid clonotypes relied on the 55 to 80 TRBV and more than twelve TRBJ segments identified across samples. Filtered high-quality paired reads were merged into contigs using COPE and FqMerger. Contigs were aligned with BLAST to IMGT TRBV, TRBD and TRBJ reference genes, and CDR3 was defined per IMGT. Highly expanded clones were defined as clonotypes with a frequency above 0.1%. Shannon entropy was used to measure repertoire diversity, and the Gini coefficient was used to measure V-J evenness. A clonotype found in more than one individual was treated as public. TCRdb itself trimmed the public reads at Q25 with fastp, ran MiXCR and retained productive beta chains. Every distinct CDR3 protein forms one entry, paired with its most common genes and DNA. TCRdb's processing, not the authors' own work, is the source of the V and J calls. The sample includes around 400,000 distinct CDR3 sequences, with about an eighth observed a single time. Approximately 17% of the sample belongs to the ten largest clones.

The record originates from a study of regulatory T cells in long-lasting Graves disease listed by TCRdb under 2021. In terms of the full investigation: Newly diagnosed Graves' disease patients had taken antithyroid drugs for less than 3 months. Persistent Graves' disease patients were compared with newly diagnosed Graves' disease patients by peripheral blood TCR sequencing and RNA sequencing. The study took place in China and was registered as a clinical trial. TCR sequencing covered around 13 persistent and approximately 20 newly diagnosed Graves' disease patients, some 33 samples in total.

Beyond this particular receptor, the publication reports: Persistent patients shared more public clonotypes among themselves (over 2,500) than newly diagnosed patients did (about 970). The authors acknowledged the small sample size as a limitation that may reduce accuracy. Peripheral blood alone was examined, since thyroid tissue, which constituted the primary lesion, could not be accessed. Persistent Graves' disease patients showed lower TCR Shannon entropy and fewer highly expanded clones than newly diagnosed patients, suggesting clonal expansion. Sequencing and analysis were restricted to the TCR beta chain. TRBV28, TRBJ1-2 and TRBJ2-5 were preferentially used in persistent disease, while TRBV20-1 and TRBJ2-1 were favored in newly diagnosed disease.

The time point label of this sample denotes: newly diagnosed GD, antithyroid drugs for less than 3 months. RNA was extracted from PBMCs in TRIzol for both TCR sequencing and RNA sequencing. Graves' disease was diagnosed according to American Thyroid Association guidelines. Patients for the study were recruited at an endocrinology department in Xi'an, China. From each patient, about 9 milliliters of peripheral blood was collected into an EDTA anticoagulant tube. Ficoll Paque Plus density gradient separation was used to isolate PBMCs, and no additional T cell sorting was done. RNA quality was checked with an Agilent 2100 Bioanalyzer and agarose gel, and concentration with a NanoDrop 2000. After removal of 7 bases from V and 6 bases from J, the junction retains 11 bases not matched to a gene. For CDR1 and CDR2, the germline V gene lists SGHAT and FQNNGV. The CDR3 covers 15 residues, taking in both the cysteine and the phenylalanine. The CDR3 DNA has 45 bases and is translated from base 1.

In addition, the sample was reused for a study of T cells in Graves' hyperthyroidism and ophthalmopathy. As noted in the second study: Stable Graves' hyperthyroidism was defined as no progression to ophthalmopathy during 18 months of follow-up. The hyperthyroidism patients were between 18 and 65 years old and newly diagnosed, with a disease duration of less than 2 months. Any patient with an uncontrolled infection, another autoimmune disease, pregnancy or lactation was excluded. Diagnoses were based on clinical symptoms, serum thyroxine and TRAb, thyroid ultrasound and orbital computed tomography. The first round of RT-PCR for the TCR CDR3 was performed with the HTBI primer set and the Qiagen OneStep RT-PCR kit. Most expanded thyroid clonotypes (frequency above 0.001) were also detected in blood, suggesting blood repertoires may reflect thyroid immune responses. A model built on a 13 V-J signature distinguished ophthalmopathy from stable hyperthyroidism, reaching around 90% sensitivity and approximately 81% specificity in cross-validation and 80%/75% in testing. In validation, the model predicted progression to ophthalmopathy with roughly 66% sensitivity and approximately 74% specificity, a median of roughly seven months before onset. A discovery cohort of about 96 patients, fewer than 50 with Graves' ophthalmopathy and 57 with stable Graves' hyperthyroidism, was used to find distinguishing TCR V-J signatures. Whether ophthalmopathy could be predicted prospectively was tested in an independent validation cohort made up of approximately 19 hyperthyroidism patients plus 17 patients who later progressed to ophthalmopathy. The 100 or so discovery patients were randomly split 7:3 into training and test sets. The study also compared thyroid tissue and blood T-cell repertoires from more than five Graves' hyperthyroidism patients. Following sampling, methimazole starting at 30 mg daily was given to hyperthyroidism patients, and high-dose intravenous methylprednisolone was given to ophthalmopathy patients. Libraries were constructed in a second round of multiplex PCR, after which size selection and purification were carried out. The libraries were sequenced on an Illumina HiSeq2000 using paired-end 100 bp reads. SOAPnuke was used to process the raw data, throwing out any read that contained adapters or uncalled bases, had a mean Phred below 15, or lacked an exact constant-primer or identifier match. COPE v1.2.5 was used to merge high-quality paired reads, and clonotypes were defined as unique nucleotide sequences. MiTCR v1.1 was used to align clonotypes to the IMGT TRBV, TRBD and TRBJ reference segments. The analysis was restricted to V-J combinations with a frequency above 0.0001, which together covered 99.2% of the repertoires. The TCS score was defined as F50 (clonal expansion) divided by E x V (chaos), with BLOSUM62-based TCRdist calculated between CDR3 peptides within each V-J. Welch's t-statistics and random forest reduced roughly 530 V-J features to roughly 13, which were used in a naive Bayes classifier (R e1071). Sample size was not statistically predetermined, and investigators were not blinded to group allocation. The paper describes TCR Vbeta CDR3 sequencing of 140 or so peripheral blood samples, made up of around 41 ophthalmopathy patients, roughly 80 hyperthyroidism patients and roughly 17 progressor patients.

The specimen was peripheral blood mononuclear cells (PBMCs), collected at new diagnosis, from a patient treated with antithyroid drugs. The sequence derives from a woman aged 18-29 years with Graves disease. Donor details come from another sample of the same person, matched by shared clones. Rearrangement joined TRBV11-2 to TRBJ2-1; the central 8 bases match TRBD2. DNA sequence: TGTGCCAGCACCCCACTAGCGGCTAAATTCAATGAGCAGTTCTTC. This translates into CASTPLAAKFNEQFF.